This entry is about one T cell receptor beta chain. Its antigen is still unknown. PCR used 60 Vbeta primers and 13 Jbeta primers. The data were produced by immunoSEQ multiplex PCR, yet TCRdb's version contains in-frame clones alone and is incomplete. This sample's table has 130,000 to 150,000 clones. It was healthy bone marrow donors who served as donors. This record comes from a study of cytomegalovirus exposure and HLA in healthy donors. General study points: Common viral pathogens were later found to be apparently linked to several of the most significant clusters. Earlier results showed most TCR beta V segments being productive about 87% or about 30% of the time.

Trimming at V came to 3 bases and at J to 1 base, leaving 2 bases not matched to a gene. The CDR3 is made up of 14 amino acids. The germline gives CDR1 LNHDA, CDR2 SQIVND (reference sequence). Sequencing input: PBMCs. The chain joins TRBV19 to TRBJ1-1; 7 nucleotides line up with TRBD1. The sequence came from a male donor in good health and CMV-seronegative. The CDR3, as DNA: TGTGCCAGTAGTATGACAGGGAAGAACACTGAAGCTTTCTTT. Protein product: CASSMTGKNTEAFF. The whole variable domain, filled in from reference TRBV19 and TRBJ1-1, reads DGGITQSPKYLFRKEGQNVTLSCEQNLNHDAMYWYRQDPGQGLRLIYYSQIVNDFQKGDIAEGYSVSREKKESFPLTVTSAQKNPTAFYLCASSMTGKNTEAFFGQGTRLTVV.